Sequencing of this TCR beta chain was carried out in a study of Ad26.COV2.S vaccination and SARS-CoV-2 variants. About this clone itself: Its cognate antigen is unknown.

Data came from immunoSEQ multiplex PCR; TCRdb stores just in-frame clones and leaves some out. The data show 85,000 to 120,000 clones, around three quarters seen once. Trimming removed 5 bases at V and 3 bases at J, with 10 bases between. CDR3 length: 13 amino acids. Study-wide results and caveats: Breadth and depth estimates from TCRs may understate total T cell responses.

The specimen comprised peripheral blood, sampled after recovery from COVID-19. The chain is built from TRBV12-3 or TRBV12-4 and TRBJ1-1; no clear D. The sequence came from a human donor who had recovered from COVID-19. Here the CDR3 reads CASSRGYDTEAFF. CDR3 coding DNA: TGTGCCAGCAGTCGGGGTTACGACACTGAAGCTTTCTTT.